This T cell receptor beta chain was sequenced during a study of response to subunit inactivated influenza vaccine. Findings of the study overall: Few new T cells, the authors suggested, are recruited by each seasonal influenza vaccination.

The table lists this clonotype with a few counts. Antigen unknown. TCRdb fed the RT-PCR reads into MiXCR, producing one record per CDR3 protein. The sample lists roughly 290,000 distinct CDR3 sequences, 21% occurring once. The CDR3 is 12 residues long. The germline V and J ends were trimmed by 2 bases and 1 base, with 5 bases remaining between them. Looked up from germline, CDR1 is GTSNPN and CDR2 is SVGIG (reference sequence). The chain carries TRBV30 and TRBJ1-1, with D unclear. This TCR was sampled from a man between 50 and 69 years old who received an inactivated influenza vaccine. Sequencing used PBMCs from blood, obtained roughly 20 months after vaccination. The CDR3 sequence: CAWSRSNTEAFF. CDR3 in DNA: TGTGCCTGGAGTCGGTCGAACACTGAAGCTTTCTTT.